The clone carrying this TCR beta chain has only a few counts. This sample was included in a study of identical twins. The CDR3 spans 13 residues. With 6 bases removed from V and 5 bases from J, the gap between germline ends came to 14 bases. Looked up from germline, CDR1 is LGHDT and CDR2 is YNNKEL (reference sequence). Each CDR3 protein is one row after TCRdb ran MiXCR on the 5' RACE reads. Altogether about 220,000 distinct CDR3 sequences are present, around 6.9% being singletons, with the ten largest covering 1.9%. Separately, the same data were catalogued under a study of yellow fever vaccine responses in identical twins.

Sequencing input: memory (CD45RO+) T cells sorted from blood. The sequence derives from a woman aged 18-30 years in good health. The chain uses TRBV3-1 and TRBJ2-7; no definite D call. CDR3 coding DNA: TGTGCCAGCAGGAATGAGTTACTTGACGAGCAGTACTTC. Translated: CASRNELLDEQYF.